Following are 32 T cell receptor beta chains from one sample sequenced in a study of cytomegalovirus exposure and HLA in healthy donors. The PCR employed 60 Vbeta primers together with 13 Jbeta primers. Sequencing was performed with immunoSEQ multiplex PCR; in TCRdb, only in-frame clones are kept and a portion is missing. This table holds 100,000 to 150,000 clones, 65% to 80% found once. Sample: PBMCs. These receptors were taken from a male donor in good health and CMV-seropositive.

The chain recombines TRBV11-2 with TRBJ2-5, with TRBD2 identical over 10 bases. V trimming: 4 bases; J trimming: 5 bases; junction bases outside the gene matches: 10. The germline V gene encodes CDR1 SGHAT and CDR2 FQNNGV. This CDR3 has 16 amino acids. CDR3 sequence (DNA): TGTGCCAGCAGCTCCACGTCTAGCGGGAGCGAGGAGACCCAGTACTTC. This codes for CASSSTSSGSEETQYF. The whole variable domain, filled in from reference TRBV11-2 and TRBJ2-5, reads EAGVAQSPRYKIIEKRQSVAFWCNPISGHATLYWYQQILGQGPKLLIQFQNNGVVDDSQLPKDRFSAERLKGVDSTLKIQPAKLEDSAVYLCASSSTSSGSEETQYFGPGTRLLVL.

The chain uses TRBV18 and TRBJ1-5; 9 positions match TRBD1. The CDR3 contains 15 residues. The germline gives CDR1 KGHSH, CDR2 LQKENI. Trimming removed 6 bases from V and 3 bases from J; junction bases left unmatched: 6. CDR3 amino acids: CASSPGQGVNQPQHF. CDR3 bases: TGTGCCAGCTCGCCGGGACAGGGAGTCAATCAGCCCCAGCATTTT.

This chain uses TRBV27 with TRBJ2-7; TRBD1 is a possible D gene (6 bases). V dropped 5 bases and J dropped 5 bases, with 19 bases sitting between them. Germline CDR1 is MNHEY and CDR2 is SMNVEV (reference sequence). CDR3 length: 15 amino acids. CDR3 loop: CASSGGGLGSDEQYF. CDR3 DNA sequence: TGTGCCAGCAGTGGGGGCGGGTTAGGGTCTGACGAGCAGTACTTC.

The rearrangement uses TRBV5-4 and TRBJ1-2; possible D gene TRBD1, 6 bases. The CDR3 contains 13 residues. V was clipped by 1 base and J by 6 bases, with 10 bases between them. Looked up from germline, CDR1 is SGHNT and CDR2 is YYREEE (reference sequence). This chain's CDR3 is CASSLPQGNGYTF. CDR3 DNA: TGTGCCAGCAGCTTGCCACAGGGTAATGGCTACACCTTC. Using reference TRBV5-4 and TRBJ1-2 for the parts outside the CDR3, the full variable domain is ETGVTQSPTHLIKTRGQQVTLRCSSQSGHNTVSWYQQALGQGPQFIFQYYREEENGRGNFPPRFSGLQFPNYSSELNVNALELDDSALYLCASSLPQGNGYTFGSGTRLTVV.

The chain has TRBV27 and TRBJ1-1; tentatively, D is TRBD1 (6 bases). V dropped 5 bases and J dropped 9 bases, with 22 bases sitting between them. The CDR3 has 15 amino acids. CDR1 and CDR2 from the germline V gene are MNHEY and SMNVEV (reference sequence). The CDR3 is CASSLNREAFSKAFF. CDR3 DNA sequence: TGTGCCAGCAGTCTCAACAGGGAAGCTTTCTCCAAAGCTTTCTTT.

V is TRBV2 and J is TRBJ2-1, with D maybe TRBD1 (5 bases). The germline V gene encodes CDR1 SNHLY and CDR2 FYNNEI. The length of the CDR3 is 15 residues. V lost 7 bases, J lost 3 bases, and 16 bases lay in between. The CDR3 DNA follows: TGTGCCAGCACCCCCGTGGACATCTACTACAATGAGCAGTTCTTC. Translating gives CASTPVDIYYNEQFF.

The CDR3, as DNA: TGTGCCAGCAGCTTCCGGACAGGGGGTGTAAACGAGCAGTACTTC. Its protein is CASSFRTGGVNEQYF. V usage is TRBV7-6 and J usage is TRBJ2-5; 10 nucleotides line up with TRBD1. The J call may be mistaken, given a closer DNA end match to TRBJ2-7. Looked up from germline, CDR1 is SGHVS and CDR2 is FNYEAQ. CDR3 length: 15 residues.

The rearrangement uses TRBV28 and TRBJ2-7; 8 positions match TRBD2. This CDR3 is built from 17 residues. Germline V gene lookup returns CDR1 MDHEN and CDR2 SYDVKM. J lost 7 bases, V lost 2 bases, and 16 bases had no gene match. The CDR3 nucleotides read TGTGCCAGCAGTTTAAGGTCCGTAGCGGGGCGCCGCGGAGAGCAGTACTTC. It specifies CASSLRSVAGRRGEQYF. The full variable domain, with the rest looked up from reference TRBV28 and TRBJ2-7, is DVKVTQSSRYLVKRTGEKVFLECVQDMDHENMFWYRQDPGLGLRLIYFSYDVKMKEKGDIPEGYSVSREKKERFSLILESASTNQTSMYLCASSLRSVAGRRGEQYFGPGTRLTVT.

The chain recombines TRBV7-3 with TRBJ1-2; tentatively, D is TRBD1 (6 bases). In germline, CDR1 is SGHTA, CDR2 FQGTGA. This CDR3 has 13 amino acids. Between the trimmed V and J ends, which lost 5 bases and 4 bases, there was a span of 11 bases. CDR3 sequence (DNA): TGTGCCAGCAGCCAGGCAGGGGTCTATGGCTACACCTTC. As protein: CASSQAGVYGYTF.

Regarding this clone: Sequence at one end of the junction differs from germline and may be a read error. This chain uses TRBV5-4 with TRBJ2-3, with TRBD1 as a possible D gene (5 bases). Germline CDR1 and CDR2: SGHNT and YYREEE (reference sequence). The CDR3 has 15 residues. The CDR3 DNA sequence: TGTGCCAGCACCTTGACAGCCACTAGCACAGATACGCAGTATTTT. Translated, it gives CASTLTATSTDTQYF.

As for this clone: Other DNA sequences in the same sample also yield this CDR3. This chain links TRBV10-3 with TRBJ2-7, with 8 bases identical to TRBD1. Losses at the gene ends were 8 bases for V and 4 bases for J; bases not matched to a gene: 10. CDR3 length: 14 residues. CDR1 ENHRY and CDR2 SYGVKD come from the germline V gene. The CDR3 DNA sequence: TGTGCCATCGACCCCTGGACAGGGTCTTACGAGCAGTACTTC. It is translated as CAIDPWTGSYEQYF.

The chain is built from TRBV28 and TRBJ2-2; 11 bases match TRBD2. The junction had 11 bases not matched to a gene; V was cut back by 5 bases and J by 9 bases. This CDR3 is built from 16 residues. Germline loops: CDR1 MDHEN, CDR2 SYDVKM. The CDR3 DNA reads as TGTGCCAGCAGTCGCCTACTAGCGGGAGCTGGTCGGGAGCTGTTTTTT. It translates to CASSRLLAGAGRELFF.

The rearrangement links TRBV6-1 to TRBJ1-5, with 10 bases aligning to TRBD1. The CDR3 is 16 residues long. The V gene's germline CDR1 is MNHNS and CDR2 SASEGT. The V segment lost 4 bases and the J segment 3 bases; nucleotides outside the gene matches: 6. In DNA, the CDR3 is TGTGCCAGCAGTGGAAGGACAGGGGGATTCAATCAGCCCCAGCATTTT. The encoded protein is CASSGRTGGFNQPQHF.

The chain has TRBV7-9 and TRBJ1-2, with D unclear. The CDR3 is made up of 14 amino acids. Between the trimmed V and J ends, which lost 2 bases and 8 bases, there was a span of 15 bases. Per the germline V gene, CDR1 is SEHNR and CDR2 is FQNEAQ (reference sequence). The DNA of the CDR3 is TGTGCCAGCAGCTTATCCAGAGGGTTGGGGGGCTACACCTTC. Its translation: CASSLSRGLGGYTF.

This rearrangement joins TRBV19 to TRBJ2-7; tentatively, D is TRBD1 (7 bases). Germline V gene sequence: CDR1 LNHDA, CDR2 SQIVND (reference sequence). This CDR3 spans 14 amino acids. The V end was cut by 4 bases, the J end by 2 bases, with 12 bases between. This chain's CDR3 is CASSTPGGTYEQYF. The CDR3 DNA follows: TGTGCCAGTAGTACCCCAGGGGGGACCTACGAGCAGTACTTC.

This chain's CDR3 is CASSQPMAGGAFF. CDR3 nucleotides: TGCGCCAGCAGCCAACCAATGGCGGGGGGAGCTTTCTTT. The chain is built from TRBV4-1 and TRBJ1-1; tentatively, D is TRBD1 (5 bases). The V gene lost 2 bases and the J gene lost 10 bases, with 14 bases spanning the gap. Germline CDR1 and CDR2: MGHRA and YSYEKL. The CDR3 totals 13 residues.

V and J are TRBV10-3 and TRBJ2-6; TRBD1 might be the D (5 bases). Trimming shortened V by 3 bases and J by 0 bases, and 6 bases separated the two germline ends. Germline V gene data show CDR1 as ENHRY and CDR2 as SYGVKD. The CDR3 sequence is 15 residues long. The DNA of the CDR3 is TGTGCCATCAGTGAAGGGGACTCTGGGGCCAACGTCCTGACTTTC. It yields the protein CAISEGDSGANVLTF.

This rearrangement joins TRBV5-1 to TRBJ2-2; 10 positions agree with TRBD1. The germline gives CDR1 SGHRS, CDR2 YFSETQ. The CDR3 contains 15 residues. After removal of 0 bases from V and 7 bases from J, the junction contained 3 bases not matched to a gene. CDR3 coding DNA: TGCGCCAGCAGCTTGGTGACAGGGGGCCACGGGGAGCTGTTTTTT. Translation gives CASSLVTGGHGELFF.

This clone showed up many times. The V call is TRBV28, the J call TRBJ1-2; TRBD1 might be the D (5 bases). The CDR3 covers 13 residues. Per the germline V gene, CDR1 is MDHEN and CDR2 is SYDVKM. V lost 2 bases to trimming and J lost 4 bases, with 8 bases between them. CDR3 residues: CASSLTGPYGYTF. CDR3 sequence (DNA): TGTGCCAGCAGTTTAACAGGCCCCTATGGCTACACCTTC.

The chain uses TRBV13 and TRBJ1-6; D is perhaps TRBD1 (5 bases). The V gene lost 2 bases and the J gene lost 5 bases, with 13 bases spanning the gap. The CDR3 spans 16 residues. Germline V gene data show CDR1 as PRHDT and CDR2 as FYEKMQ (reference sequence). This chain's CDR3 is CASSLRGSGDNSPLHF. The CDR3 bases are TGTGCCAGCAGCTTAAGGGGTTCGGGGGATAATTCACCCCTCCACTTT.

V is TRBV6-4 and J is TRBJ2-1; the match to TRBD2 covers 7 bases. The V segment lost 0 bases and the J segment 7 bases; nucleotides outside the gene matches: 3. Germline CDR1 reads MRHNA; CDR2 reads SNTAGT. This CDR3 region has 14 residues. The CDR3 DNA reads TGTGCCAGCAGTGACTCGATCGGGGGGAATGAGCAGTTCTTC. Translating it yields CASSDSIGGNEQFF.

This sequence joins TRBV28 and TRBJ1-1, with D tentatively TRBD1 (5 bases). V was clipped by 1 base and J by 6 bases, with 9 bases between them. CDR1 and CDR2 from the germline V gene are MDHEN and SYDVKM. The CDR3 has 13 residues. This chain's CDR3 is CASSLFPGAEAFF. Written as DNA, the CDR3 is TGTGCCAGCAGTTTATTCCCGGGGGCTGAAGCTTTCTTT.

V is TRBV6-5 and J is TRBJ2-3; D possibly corresponds to TRBD2 (5 bases). Germline CDR1 is MNHEY and CDR2 is SVGAGI. V was pared by 2 bases and J by 0 bases, with 9 bases between. This CDR3 has 15 amino acids. CDR3 region: CASSYPDSSTDTQYF. CDR3 nucleotide sequence: TGTGCCAGCAGTTACCCGGACTCTAGCACAGATACGCAGTATTTT.

This clone was counted a single time. The rearrangement joins TRBV6-6 to TRBJ2-3, with D perhaps TRBD2 (6 bases). Trimming shortened V by 6 bases and J by 0 bases, and 13 bases separated the two germline ends. Germline-derived CDR1 and CDR2 are MNHNY and SVGAGI (reference sequence). The CDR3 is made up of 15 amino acids. The CDR3 loop reads CASRPGGISTDTQYF. In DNA form, the CDR3 reads TGTGCCAGCAGACCAGGAGGGATTAGCACAGATACGCAGTATTTT.

V and J are TRBV30 and TRBJ2-1; D not certain. Germline values: CDR1 GTSNPN, CDR2 SVGIG (reference sequence). CDR3 length: 15 residues. The germline V and J ends were trimmed by 3 bases and 5 bases, with 17 bases remaining between them. CDR3 DNA sequence: TGTGCCTGGAGCGACTTGGCACCGCGGAACAATGAGCAGTTCTTC. Translated: CAWSDLAPRNNEQFF.

The gene calls are TRBV5-8 and TRBJ2-3; TRBD2 is a possible D gene (5 bases). Trimming removed 4 bases at V and 0 bases at J, with 9 bases between. The CDR3 is 14 residues long. The germline V gene has CDR1 SGHTS and CDR2 YDEGEE. The CDR3 loop is CASSLERSTDTQYF. The CDR3 DNA reads as TGTGCCAGCAGCCTCGAGCGGAGCACAGATACGCAGTATTTT.

About this clone itself: The junction does not match germline at one end; this may be a read error. This rearrangement joins TRBV6-5 to TRBJ1-2; 11 positions match TRBD1. Per the germline V gene, CDR1 is MNHEY and CDR2 is SVGAGI. The CDR3 has 15 amino acids. The DNA of the CDR3 is TGTGCCAGCACTGGAACCGGGACAGGGGGATATGGCTTCACCTTC. Translating gives CASTGTGTGGYGFTF.

The J gene is TRBJ2-2, the V gene TRBV5-4; TRBD1 aligns across 7 bases. V gave up 0 bases and J gave up 4 bases; unmatched junction bases: 0. Per germline, CDR1 SGHNT and CDR2 YYREEE (reference sequence). CDR3 length: 14 residues. The CDR3 spells CASSLDRGTGELFF. CDR3 sequence (DNA): TGTGCCAGCAGCTTGGACAGGGGCACCGGGGAGCTGTTTTTT.

The chain combines TRBV28 with TRBJ2-1; TRBD2 matches 8 bases. The CDR3 has 16 amino acids. CDR1 is MDHEN, CDR2 SYDVKM, per germline. V shed 5 bases and J 5 bases; nucleotides not matched to a gene: 11. The CDR3 loop reads CASSLKPGTRHNEQFF. In nucleotides, the CDR3 is TGTGCCAGCAGTCTTAAACCCGGGACTAGGCACAATGAGCAGTTCTTC.

V is TRBV19 and J is TRBJ1-2; possible D gene TRBD1, 5 bases. The CDR3 loop spans 13 amino acids. V was cut by 7 bases and J by 5 bases, with 14 bases left in between. Per germline, CDR1 LNHDA and CDR2 SQIVND (reference sequence). The DNA for the CDR3 is TGTGCCAGTACCGTACAGGAATTTTATGGCTACACCTTC. This codes for CASTVQEFYGYTF.

The chain has TRBV6-1 and TRBJ2-1; no reliable D call. V was pared by 5 bases and J by 1 base, with 9 bases between. CDR1 is MNHNS, CDR2 SASEGT, per germline. The CDR3 totals 14 residues. CDR3 residues: CASSQAWSYNEQFF. For the CDR3, the DNA is TGTGCCAGCAGTCAGGCTTGGTCCTACAATGAGCAGTTCTTC.

The J gene is TRBJ2-7, the V gene TRBV9, with TRBD1 matching over 10 bases. The junction had 9 bases not matched to a gene; V was cut back by 0 bases and J by 6 bases. The V gene's germline CDR1 is SGDLS and CDR2 YYNGEE. This CDR3 contains 16 residues. The CDR3 sequence is CASSVAPGTGVSEQYF. The CDR3 DNA follows: TGTGCCAGCAGCGTAGCGCCCGGGACAGGGGTTTCCGAGCAGTACTTC.